The next 12 T cell receptor beta chains were all read from a single sample in a study of shared clonotypes between healthy human individuals. CD45RO-negative, CCR7-positively selected cells formed the naive CD8 fraction, excluding terminally differentiated effector memory CD45RA+ cells. Repertoires were generated with immunoSEQ multiplex PCR, while TCRdb's copy carries only in-frame clones and drops some. The sample contains about 2,100,000 clones, about 93% of which appear only once. Material for sequencing was naive CD8+ T cells from PBMCs. The receptors come from a man aged 18 to 30 in good health. Some clones in this sample may be carry-over from other donors' samples.

There are a few counts of this clone. The chain carries TRBV7-9 and TRBJ1-2; D ambiguous. This CDR3 has 13 residues. The germline V gene encodes CDR1 SEHNR and CDR2 FQNEAQ (reference sequence). V was clipped by 0 bases and J by 4 bases, with 6 bases between them. In DNA, the CDR3 is TGTGCCAGCAGCTTAGCTGATTTCTATGGCTACACCTTC. The encoded protein is CASSLADFYGYTF.

The J gene is TRBJ2-1, the V gene TRBV7-9; TRBD2 aligns across 9 bases. The CDR3 covers 17 residues. After removal of 0 bases from V and 8 bases from J, the junction contained 11 bases not matched to a gene. In germline, CDR1 is SEHNR, CDR2 FQNEAQ (reference sequence). This chain's CDR3 is CASSLARLAGIVDEQFF. As DNA, the CDR3 is TGTGCCAGCAGCTTAGCGAGGCTAGCGGGGATCGTCGATGAGCAGTTCTTC.

This chain connects TRBV7-2 to TRBJ2-5, with 9 nucleotides matching TRBD2. J gave up 5 bases and V 5 bases, and 9 bases lay outside the gene matches. CDR1 is SGHTA, CDR2 FQGNSA, per germline. CDR3 size: 15 residues. Written as DNA, the CDR3 is TGTGCCAGCAGCACCCGTAGCGGGAGCGTGGAGACCCAGTACTTC. Translation: CASSTRSGSVETQYF.

The chain joins TRBV27 to TRBJ2-1; the D is unclear. Per the germline V gene, CDR1 is MNHEY and CDR2 is SMNVEV (reference sequence). CDR3 size: 12 residues. V lost 5 bases, J lost 4 bases, and 6 bases lay in between. In nucleotides, the CDR3 is TGTGCCAGCAGTCAAGCTTACAATGAGCAGTTCTTC. This translates into CASSQAYNEQFF.

The J gene is TRBJ2-1, the V gene TRBV19; the D call may be TRBD1 or TRBD2 (5 bases each). With 3 bases removed from V and 0 bases from J, the gap between germline ends came to 15 bases. In germline, CDR1 is LNHDA, CDR2 SQIVND (reference sequence). The CDR3 consists of 17 residues. CDR3: CASSILGAYSSYNEQFF. CDR3 sequence (DNA): TGTGCCAGTAGTATTCTCGGGGCCTACAGCTCCTACAATGAGCAGTTCTTC.

This chain uses TRBV29-1 with TRBJ2-2; D perhaps matches TRBD2 (6 bases). V shed 7 bases and J shed 5 bases, with 14 bases lying between them. The CDR3 totals 13 residues. Germline assignment: CDR1 SQVTM and CDR2 ANQGSEA. Here the CDR3 reads CSAPNGGTGELFF. CDR3 nucleotide sequence: TGCAGCGCCCCTAACGGGGGTACCGGGGAGCTGTTTTTT.

The chain couples TRBV7-9 to TRBJ2-2; 10 bases fit TRBD2. CDR3 size: 16 residues. Germline trimming cut 4 bases from V and 1 base from J; bases unmatched to any gene: 3. Germline assignment: CDR1 SEHNR and CDR2 FQNEAQ (reference sequence). The CDR3 coding sequence is TGTGCCAGCAGCTCGACTAGCGGGTTGAACACCGGGGAGCTGTTTTTT. Its translation: CASSSTSGLNTGELFF.

The chain employs TRBV5-8 and TRBJ1-2, with a possible D match to TRBD1 (5 bases). Germline V gives CDR1 SGHTS, CDR2 YDEGEE. The CDR3 covers 17 residues. Trimming left V 1 base short and J 12 bases short, with 28 bases between. CDR3 sequence reads: CASSLIGTRDLYISDTF. The CDR3 DNA reads TGTGCCAGCAGCTTGATTGGCACGCGGGACCTTTATATCTCCGACACCTTC.

The chain combines TRBV5-4 with TRBJ2-5; D possibly corresponds to TRBD2 (5 bases). V was trimmed by 0 bases and J by 5 bases, leaving 14 bases between them. The CDR3 contains 15 residues. The germline CDR1 and CDR2 sequences are SGHNT and YYREEE (reference sequence). The CDR3 sequence: CASSLERQNGETQYF. The CDR3 DNA follows: TGTGCCAGCAGCTTGGAGCGGCAGAACGGGGAGACCCAGTACTTC.

The chain employs TRBV27 and TRBJ2-3, with TRBD2 matching over 7 bases. The CDR3 consists of 15 residues. Germline V gene sequence: CDR1 MNHEY, CDR2 SMNVEV (reference sequence). Germline trimming cut 2 bases from V and 1 base from J; bases unmatched to any gene: 3. The CDR3 nucleotides read TGTGCCAGCAGTTTAGCGGGAGAGGGCACAGATACGCAGTATTTT. Protein sequence: CASSLAGEGTDTQYF.

The chain employs TRBV5-1 and TRBJ2-7; D perhaps matches TRBD1 (6 bases). The V gene's germline CDR1 is SGHRS and CDR2 YFSETQ. Trimming shortened V by 0 bases and J by 2 bases, and 12 bases separated the two germline ends. This CDR3 is 15 amino acids long. The CDR3 DNA is TGCGCCAGCAGCTTGGCCTGGGACAAAGCCTACGAGCAGTACTTC. Its protein product is CASSLAWDKAYEQYF.

This clone showed up just once. The J gene is TRBJ1-2, the V gene TRBV6-6, with D possibly TRBD1 on 5 matching bases. The V end lost 0 bases, the J end lost 3 bases, and 14 bases lay between the germline ends. Looked up from germline, CDR1 is MNHNY and CDR2 is SVGAGI (reference sequence). This CDR3 contains 16 residues. CDR3 DNA: TGTGCCAGCAGTTACTCGACAGAAGGGGTAGACTATGGCTACACCTTC. Residues: CASSYSTEGVDYGYTF.